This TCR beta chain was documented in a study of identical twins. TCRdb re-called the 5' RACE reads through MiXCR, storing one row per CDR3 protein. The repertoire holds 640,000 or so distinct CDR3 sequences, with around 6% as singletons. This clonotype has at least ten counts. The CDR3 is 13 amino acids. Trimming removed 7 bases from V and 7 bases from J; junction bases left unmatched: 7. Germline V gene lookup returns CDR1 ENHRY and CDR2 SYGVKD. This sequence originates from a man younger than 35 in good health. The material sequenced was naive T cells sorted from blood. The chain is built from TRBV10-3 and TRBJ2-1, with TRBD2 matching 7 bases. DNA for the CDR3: TGTGCCATCACCCCGGGAGGAATAAATGAGCAGTTCTTC. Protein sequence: CAITPGGINEQFF.